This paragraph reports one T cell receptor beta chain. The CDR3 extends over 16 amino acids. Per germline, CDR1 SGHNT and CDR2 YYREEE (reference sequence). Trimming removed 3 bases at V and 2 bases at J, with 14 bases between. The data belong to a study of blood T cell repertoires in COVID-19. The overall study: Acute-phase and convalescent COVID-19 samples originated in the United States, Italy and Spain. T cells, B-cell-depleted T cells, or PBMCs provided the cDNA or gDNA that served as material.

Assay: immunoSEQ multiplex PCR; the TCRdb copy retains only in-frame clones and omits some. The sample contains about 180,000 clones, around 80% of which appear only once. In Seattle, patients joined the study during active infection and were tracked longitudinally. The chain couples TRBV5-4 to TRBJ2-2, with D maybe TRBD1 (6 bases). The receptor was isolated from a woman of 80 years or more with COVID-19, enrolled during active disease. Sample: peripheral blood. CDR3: CASSSYRALNTGELFF. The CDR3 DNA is TGTGCCAGCAGCTCCTACAGGGCTTTAAACACCGGGGAGCTGTTTTTT.